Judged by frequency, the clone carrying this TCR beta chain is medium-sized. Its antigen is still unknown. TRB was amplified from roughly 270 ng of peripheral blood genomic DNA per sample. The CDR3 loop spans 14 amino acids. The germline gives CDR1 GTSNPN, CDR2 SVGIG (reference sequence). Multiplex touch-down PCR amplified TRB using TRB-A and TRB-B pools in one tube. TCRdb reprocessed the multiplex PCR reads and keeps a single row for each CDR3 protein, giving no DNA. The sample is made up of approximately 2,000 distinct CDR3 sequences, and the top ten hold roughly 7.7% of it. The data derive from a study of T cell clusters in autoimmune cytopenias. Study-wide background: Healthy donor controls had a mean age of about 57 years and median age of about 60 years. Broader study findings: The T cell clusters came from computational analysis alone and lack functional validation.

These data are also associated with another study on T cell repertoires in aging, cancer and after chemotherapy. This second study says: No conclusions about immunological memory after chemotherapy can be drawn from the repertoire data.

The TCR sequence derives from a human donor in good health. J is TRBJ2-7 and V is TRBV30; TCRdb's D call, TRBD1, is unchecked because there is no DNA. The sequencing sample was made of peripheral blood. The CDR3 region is CAWSVGRGLYEQYF.